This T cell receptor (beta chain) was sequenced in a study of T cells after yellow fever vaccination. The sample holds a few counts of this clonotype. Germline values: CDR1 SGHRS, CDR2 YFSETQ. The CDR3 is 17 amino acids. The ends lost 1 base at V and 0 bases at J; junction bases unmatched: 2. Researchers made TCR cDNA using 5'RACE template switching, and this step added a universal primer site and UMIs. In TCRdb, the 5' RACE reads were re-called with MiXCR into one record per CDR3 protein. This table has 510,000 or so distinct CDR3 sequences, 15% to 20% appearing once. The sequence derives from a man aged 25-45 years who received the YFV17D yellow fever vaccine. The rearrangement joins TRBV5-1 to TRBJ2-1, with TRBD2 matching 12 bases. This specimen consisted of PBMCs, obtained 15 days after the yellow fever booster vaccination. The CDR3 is CASSLRLAGVSYNEQFF. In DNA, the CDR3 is TGCGCCAGCAGCTTGAGACTAGCGGGAGTCTCCTACAATGAGCAGTTCTTC.